This T cell receptor beta chain was profiled in a study of control samples from healthy donors and cancer patients. The method was immunoSEQ multiplex PCR; TCRdb's version includes in-frame clones alone and lacks a portion of them. The sample has 100,000 to 150,000 clones, 80% to 95% seen once. After removal of 2 bases from V and 5 bases from J, the junction contained 13 bases not matched to a gene. This CDR3 region has 16 residues. Germline V lookup: CDR1 SGHRS, CDR2 YFSETQ. V gene TRBV5-1 combines with J gene TRBJ2-7; 7 nucleotides align to TRBD1. This receptor was identified in a woman in her forties or fifties in good health. The sample was blood. The CDR3 protein is CASSFLSAGGINEQYF. The DNA for the CDR3 is TGCGCCAGCAGCTTCTTATCGGCAGGGGGTATCAACGAGCAGTACTTC.